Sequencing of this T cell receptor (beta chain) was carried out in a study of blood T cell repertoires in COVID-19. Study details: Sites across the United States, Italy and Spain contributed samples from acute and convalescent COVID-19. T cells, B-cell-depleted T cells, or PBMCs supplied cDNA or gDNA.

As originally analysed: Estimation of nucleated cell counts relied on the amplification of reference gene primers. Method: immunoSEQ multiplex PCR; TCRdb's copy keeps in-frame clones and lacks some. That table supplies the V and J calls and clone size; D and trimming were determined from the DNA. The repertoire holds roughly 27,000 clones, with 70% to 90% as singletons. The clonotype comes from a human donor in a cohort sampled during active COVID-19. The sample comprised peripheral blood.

The CDR3 protein is CASRTQGALWETQYF. Written as DNA, the CDR3 is TGTGCCAGCAGGACACAGGGGGCGTTGTGGGAGACCCAGTACTTC. The V and J genes are TRBV21-1 and TRBJ2-5; the D call of TRBD1 is as the table states it, not checked on the DNA. TRBV21-1 corresponds to a pseudogene. This CDR3 contains 15 residues.